Listed here are 22 T cell receptor beta chains from one sample, sequenced in a study of cytomegalovirus exposure and HLA in healthy donors. PCR was performed using 60 Vbeta and 13 Jbeta primers. Assay: immunoSEQ multiplex PCR; the TCRdb copy retains only in-frame clones and omits some. The profile shows some 32,000 clones, around nine tenths of them singletons. Sequencing was carried out using PBMCs. The receptors were gathered from a boy younger than 18 in good health and CMV-seronegative.

The CDR3 nucleotides read TGTGCCAGCAGTTACACCGGGACAGGGGTCACCGGGGAGCTGTTTTTT. Amino acids: CASSYTGTGVTGELFF. The chain carries TRBV6-6 and TRBJ2-2; the match to TRBD1 covers 10 bases. V shed 2 bases and J 4 bases; nucleotides not matched to a gene: 4. This CDR3 spans 16 amino acids. Germline V lookup: CDR1 MNHNY, CDR2 SVGAGI (reference sequence).

The V call is TRBV4-1, the J call TRBJ2-7; TRBD1 matches 10 bases. CDR1 is MGHRA and CDR2 is YSYEKL in the germline V gene. The CDR3 sequence is 16 residues long. V trimming: 3 bases; J trimming: 4 bases; junction bases outside the gene matches: 9. For the CDR3, the DNA is TGCGCCAGCAGCCACAGGGGACAGGGGATTCCATACGAGCAGTACTTC. It encodes CASSHRGQGIPYEQYF.

The chain uses TRBV7-8 and TRBJ2-1; no firm D call. Trimming removed 5 bases from V and 3 bases from J, with 8 bases in between. This CDR3 comprises 13 residues. Per germline, CDR1 SGHVS and CDR2 FQNEAQ. The CDR3 sequence is CASSPRIYNEQFF. CDR3 DNA: TGTGCCAGCAGCCCGCGGATCTACAATGAGCAGTTCTTC.

J is TRBJ2-2 and V is TRBV19; D gene unclear. Germline loops: CDR1 LNHDA, CDR2 SQIVND (reference sequence). The V end lost 1 base, the J end lost 2 bases, and 8 bases lay between the germline ends. The CDR3 consists of 15 residues. CDR3 coding DNA: TGTGCCAGTAGTATAGGTGCTAGAAACACCGGGGAGCTGTTTTTT. As protein: CASSIGARNTGELFF.

The V and J genes are TRBV9 and TRBJ2-7; 7 positions agree with TRBD2. The CDR3 sequence is 14 residues long. CDR1 SGDLS and CDR2 YYNGEE come from the germline V gene. The J segment lost 4 bases and the V segment lost 4 bases, leaving 8 bases of the junction unmatched. The CDR3 loop is CASSRDYSYYEQYF. DNA for the CDR3: TGTGCCAGCAGCCGGGACTATTCCTATTACGAGCAGTACTTC.

The chain has TRBV6-1 and TRBJ2-3, with D unclear. CDR1 MNHNS and CDR2 SASEGT come from the germline V gene. This CDR3 is 14 amino acids long. Trimming removed 2 bases at V and 0 bases at J, with 6 bases between. CDR3 DNA: TGTGCCAGCAGTGAATGGCTTAGCACAGATACGCAGTATTTT. It encodes CASSEWLSTDTQYF.

Concerning this clone: Its ends do not fully match the called genes, so a read error is possible. The CDR3: CASSLLAAILIF. The CDR3 nucleotides read TGTGCCAGCAGCTTGCTAGCGGCCATTCTAATCTTC. The chain is built from TRBV7-6 and TRBJ2-1, with 7 positions matching TRBD2. Germline loops: CDR1 SGHVS, CDR2 FNYEAQ. The CDR3 is made up of 12 amino acids.

The CDR3 DNA reads as TGTGCCAGCAGCTTAGTCCCTAGGATTTTTGGAAACACCATATATTTT. As protein: CASSLVPRIFGNTIYF. This chain joins TRBV11-2 and TRBJ1-3; D is uncertain. CDR3 length equals 16 residues. Germline CDR1 is SGHAT and CDR2 is FQNNGV. With 1 base removed from V and 3 bases from J, the gap between germline ends came to 13 bases. The full variable domain, its missing parts supplied by reference TRBV11-2 and TRBJ1-3, is EAGVAQSPRYKIIEKRQSVAFWCNPISGHATLYWYQQILGQGPKLLIQFQNNGVVDDSQLPKDRFSAERLKGVDSTLKIQPAKLEDSAVYLCASSLVPRIFGNTIYFGEGSWLTVV.

This chain joins TRBV2 and TRBJ2-2, with a tentative D call TRBD2 (5 bases). This CDR3 is built from 14 residues. CDR1 and CDR2 (germline): SNHLY, FYNNEI. Trimming took off 5 bases at V and 7 bases at J, with 14 bases between the two ends. The DNA for the CDR3 is TGTGCCAGCAGTCCCTTGGGAGCGTACGGGGAGCTGTTTTTT. It yields the protein CASSPLGAYGELFF.

V is TRBV5-1 and J is TRBJ2-5, with TRBD2 as a possible D gene (7 bases). From germline, CDR1 is SGHRS and CDR2 YFSETQ. The CDR3 totals 14 residues. Trimming left V 4 bases short and J 1 base short, with 11 bases between. The CDR3 DNA sequence: TGCGCCAGCAGCCGGGGGGACATCCAAGAGACCCAGTACTTC. Translation: CASSRGDIQETQYF. The entire variable domain, with the rest obtained from reference TRBV5-1 and TRBJ2-5, is as follows: KAGVTQTPRYLIKTRGQQVTLSCSPISGHRSVSWYQQTPGQGLQFLFEYFSETQRNKGNFPGRFSGRQFSNSRSEMNVSTLELGDSALYLCASSRGDIQETQYFGPGTRLLVL.

A few counts support this clone. CDR3 amino acids: CASSGQGVSYEQYF. The CDR3 DNA sequence: TGTGCCAGCAGTGGACAGGGGGTTTCCTACGAGCAGTACTTC. The chain employs TRBV25-1 and TRBJ2-7, with TRBD1 identical over 9 bases. The germline V gene has CDR1 MGHDK and CDR2 SYGVNS. This CDR3 is 14 amino acids long. With V trimmed by 4 bases and J by 1 base, 2 bases remained unmatched.

The chain recombines TRBV7-9 with TRBJ2-4, with TRBD2 identical over 11 bases. CDR3 length equals 16 residues. CDR1 is SEHNR, CDR2 FQNEAQ, per germline (reference sequence). V shed 3 bases, J shed 4 bases, and the junction held 5 bases outside the gene matches. CDR3 bases: TGTGCCAGCAGCTTCGTGCTAGCGGGAGGAAAAAACATTCAGTACTTC. Translation gives CASSFVLAGGKNIQYF.

This rearrangement joins TRBV4-3 to TRBJ2-7; D is perhaps TRBD2 (5 bases). The CDR3 runs 13 residues. Germline V gene lookup returns CDR1 LGHNA and CDR2 YSLEER. Deletions cut 0 bases from V and 11 bases from J, with 14 bases between. The CDR3 reads CASSQDRGKRKYF. CDR3 sequence (DNA): TGCGCCAGCAGCCAAGATCGGGGAAAGAGGAAGTACTTC.

The chain links TRBV7-6 to TRBJ2-1, with TRBD2 matching over 9 bases. After removal of 5 bases from V and 9 bases from J, the junction contained 17 bases not matched to a gene. The length of the CDR3 is 17 residues. The germline CDR1 and CDR2 sequences are SGHVS and FNYEAQ. CDR3 loop: CASSPLLAGHHLGEQFF. The CDR3 DNA is TGTGCCAGCAGCCCACTTCTAGCGGGACACCATTTGGGTGAGCAGTTCTTC.

This chain joins TRBV7-3 and TRBJ2-7; 13 bases align to TRBD2. V was pared by 5 bases and J by 7 bases, with 8 bases of the junction left unmatched. The CDR3 is 15 residues long. Per germline, CDR1 SGHTA and CDR2 FQGTGA. The CDR3 loop is CASSPSGLAGDEQYF. The CDR3 coding sequence is TGTGCCAGCAGCCCTTCTGGACTAGCGGGGGATGAGCAGTACTTC.

This clone showed up just a few times. The V call is TRBV5-6, the J call TRBJ2-3; D perhaps matches TRBD2 (6 bases). Per germline, CDR1 SGHDT and CDR2 YYEEEE. CDR3 size: 16 residues. The V gene lost 0 bases and the J gene lost 0 bases, with 11 bases spanning the gap. CDR3 coding DNA: TGTGCCAGCAGCTTGGAGGCAGGGACTAGCACAGATACGCAGTATTTT. Residues: CASSLEAGTSTDTQYF.

J is TRBJ1-6 and V is TRBV27; tentatively, D is TRBD1 (5 bases). CDR1 is MNHEY and CDR2 is SMNVEV in the germline V gene (reference sequence). This CDR3 comprises 15 residues. The V and J ends lost 5 bases and 7 bases respectively, with 15 bases between them. This chain's CDR3 is CASSVRRGENSPLHF. The CDR3 region has the DNA TGTGCCAGCAGTGTGCGACGGGGGGAGAATTCACCCCTCCACTTT.

This clone has just a few counts. The V call is TRBV5-5, the J call TRBJ1-1; no clear D gene. CDR1 and CDR2 (germline): SGHKS, YYEKEE (reference sequence). V lost 0 bases, J lost 1 base, and 7 bases lay in between. This CDR3 comprises 14 residues. The CDR3 DNA reads as TGTGCCAGCAGCTTGGGCCCAGGGAACACTGAAGCTTTCTTT. Translated, it gives CASSLGPGNTEAFF. Full variable domain (missing parts from reference TRBV5-5 and TRBJ1-1): DAGVTQSPTHLIKTRGQQVTLRCSPISGHKSVSWYQQVLGQGPQFIFQYYEKEERGRGNFPDRFSARQFPNYSSELNVNALLLGDSALYLCASSLGPGNTEAFFGQGTRLTVV.

This sequence joins TRBV7-2 and TRBJ1-5; D perhaps matches TRBD1 (5 bases). V shed 8 bases and J shed 3 bases, with 11 bases lying between them. CDR1 SGHTA and CDR2 FQGNSA come from the germline V gene. The CDR3 contains 13 residues. CDR3 coding DNA: TGTGCCAGCGCGGGACGGAACAATCAGCCCCAGCATTTT. This translates into CASAGRNNQPQHF.

The V gene is TRBV11-2, the J gene TRBJ2-5, with a possible D match to TRBD1 (5 bases). The CDR3 is 16 residues long. Trimming stripped 0 bases from V and 4 bases from J, with 15 bases between. Germline CDR1 SGHAT, CDR2 FQNNGV. The CDR3 DNA sequence: TGTGCCAGCAGCTTAGATCGGCAGGGTAGGGGAGAGACCCAGTACTTC. Its protein product is CASSLDRQGRGETQYF.

The table lists this clone with a count of one. The chain joins TRBV7-2 to TRBJ1-4; 9 bases agree with TRBD1. After removal of 5 bases from V and 7 bases from J, the junction contained 5 bases not matched to a gene. The CDR3 length is 14 residues. Germline V CDR1 and CDR2: SGHTA, FQGNSA. This chain's CDR3 is CASSRDRGSEKLFF. In DNA form, the CDR3 reads TGTGCCAGCAGCCGTGACAGGGGGAGTGAAAAACTGTTTTTT.

The chain carries TRBV6-5 and TRBJ1-3; D is perhaps TRBD1 (5 bases). Germline V lookup: CDR1 MNHEY, CDR2 SVGAGI. This CDR3 spans 15 amino acids. V was cut by 5 bases and J by 0 bases, with 11 bases left in between. CDR3 DNA: TGTGCCAGCAGTAGCAGGGCATCCTCTGGAAACACCATATATTTT. The encoded protein is CASSSRASSGNTIYF.